The 16 T cell receptor beta chains below were found in one sample sequenced in a study of tumor and adjacent non-tumor tissue in lung cancer (dated by TCRdb to between 2017 and 2018). Library preparation employed multiplex PCR. Instrument on record: Illumina HiSeq 2500. TCRbeta libraries were built by three rounds of nested PCR using primers (Table S4), following protocols modified from ARM-PCR. The public reads were reanalyzed by TCRdb: fastp trimming at Q25, MiXCR alignment, in-frame beta chains only. Every CDR3 protein is listed once, alongside the most common genes and DNA of its rows. For this sample there are 55,000 to 75,000 distinct CDR3 sequences; 55% to 70% appear just once. The leading ten clones occupy around 21% of the sample. Bulk unsorted tissue served as the source for RNA extraction, and RNA quality was assessed using a NanoDrop ND-1000 and an Agilent 2100. Material for sequencing was lung tumor tissue. The receptors here all came from a middle-aged man with non-small cell lung cancer.

The chain uses TRBV29-1 and TRBJ2-1, with D unresolved. CDR1 and CDR2 from the germline V gene are SQVTM and ANQGSEA. The V and J ends lost 4 bases and 5 bases respectively, with 15 bases between them. This CDR3 is 14 amino acids long. CDR3 amino acids: CSVVRPPRDNEQFF. In nucleotides, the CDR3 is TGCAGCGTTGTCCGGCCGCCTAGAGACAATGAGCAGTTCTTC.

In the case of this clonotype: A read error may produce the germline difference seen at one junction end. CDR3 DNA: TGTACCAGCAGCTTAGCGGGAGGTAACTCCTACGAGCAGTACTTC. Translating it yields CTSSLAGGNSYEQYF. The J gene is TRBJ2-7, the V gene TRBV5-4; 10 positions match TRBD2. The CDR3 loop spans 15 amino acids. Germline CDR1 is SGHNT and CDR2 is YYREEE (reference sequence).

This clonotype was detected ten times or more. The V call is TRBV20-1, the J call TRBJ1-1, with D possibly TRBD1 on 5 matching bases. CDR1 and CDR2 from the germline V gene are DFQATT and SNEGSKA (reference sequence). Trimming took off 0 bases at V and 5 bases at J, with 10 bases between the two ends. The CDR3 has 13 amino acids. DNA of the CDR3: TGCAGTGCTAGAGACGGGGCGGATACTGAAGCTTTCTTT. Translation gives CSARDGADTEAFF.

As concerns this clonotype: This may be a read error, as it is one base from a much larger clone. This chain joins TRBV10-3 and TRBJ2-7; D possibly corresponds to TRBD1 (6 bases). Trimming took off 10 bases at V and 9 bases at J, with 19 bases between the two ends. Germline lookup yields CDR1 ENHRY and CDR2 SYGVKD. The CDR3 is made up of 12 amino acids. CDR3 DNA sequence: TGTGCCACCACCGGGACATGGGATTGGCAGTACTTC. Its translation: CATTGTWDWQYF.

Remarks on this clonotype: Compared with germline, one end of the junction differs, possibly owing to a read error. V usage is TRBV6-5 and J usage is TRBJ2-3, with 7 bases that match TRBD2. Germline lookup yields CDR1 MNHEY and CDR2 SVGAGI. The CDR3 length is 17 residues. The CDR3 loop is CASSQGLVGQGRDTHYF. CDR3 coding DNA: TGTGCCAGCAGCCAAGGACTAGTGGGCCAAGGGAGAGATACGCATTATTTT.

In the case of this clonotype: The junction departs from germline at one end; a sequencing error may be responsible. The chain combines TRBV4-2 with TRBJ2-1, with 9 positions matching TRBD2. From germline, CDR1 is LGHNA and CDR2 YNFKEQ. The CDR3 runs 16 residues. The chain's CDR3 is CASRQDGTSWRNEQFF. CDR3 DNA: TGTGCCAGCAGGCAAGATGGGACTAGCTGGAGGAATGAGCAGTTCTTC.

Note on this clonotype: A much more abundant neighbour one base away suggests this may be a read error. The rearrangement joins TRBV24-1 to TRBJ2-2, with D tentatively TRBD1 (5 bases). The germline CDR1 and CDR2 sequences are KGHDR and SFDVKD. The CDR3 covers 14 residues. The CDR3 loop is CATNDTGNTGELFF. CDR3 nucleotide sequence: TGTGCCACCAATGATACAGGGAACACCGGGGAGCTGTTTTTT.

Notes on this clonotype: A single base separates this from a much larger clone, so it may be a read error. The chain recombines TRBV29-1 with TRBJ2-3; maybe TRBD1 (5 bases). Germline V gene lookup returns CDR1 SQVTM and CDR2 ANQGSEA. The CDR3 has 14 residues. The DNA for the CDR3 is TGCAGCGCGCAGGGTCGTTCCGGCACAGATACGCGGTATTTT. Translation: CSAQGRSGTDTRYF.

As regards this clonotype: A much larger clonotype is one base distant, so this may be a read error. This chain connects TRBV7-9 to TRBJ1-6, with D unclear. Germline V lookup: CDR1 SEHNR, CDR2 FQNEAQ (reference sequence). The CDR3 spans 17 residues. The DNA for the CDR3 is TGTGCCAGCAGCTTAGAGGGCCAAGTCCCTCTTAATTCACCCATCCACTTT. Translation: CASSLEGQVPLNSPIHF.

The CDR3 is CSSNIGTYNSPLHF. The CDR3 nucleotides read TGTAGCAGCAATATCGGGACCTATAATTCACCCCTCCACTTT. This chain joins TRBV28 and TRBJ1-6; no reliable D call. Germline CDR1 and CDR2: MDHEN and SYDVKM. The CDR3 length is 14 residues.

There are many counts of this clonotype. The chain links TRBV10-3 to TRBJ2-1, with D perhaps being TRBD1 or TRBD2 (5 bases each). This CDR3 spans 13 amino acids. The V end lost 4 bases, the J end lost 5 bases, and 9 bases lay between the germline ends. Germline V gives CDR1 ENHRY, CDR2 SYGVKD. The CDR3 loop is CAISVRGDNEQFF. The DNA for the CDR3 is TGTGCCATCAGTGTTAGGGGAGACAATGAGCAGTTCTTC.

As regards this clonotype: With a much larger clone just one base away, this may be a read error. The J gene is TRBJ2-2, the V gene TRBV6-6, with D possibly matching TRBD1 (6 bases). Germline V gives CDR1 MNHNY, CDR2 SVGAGI (reference sequence). This CDR3 spans 15 amino acids. CDR3 protein: CASARDISNTGEPFF. The DNA for the CDR3 is TGTGCCAGCGCACGGGACATATCGAACACCGGGGAGCCGTTTTTT.

A single count supports this clonotype. This chain connects TRBV30 to TRBJ1-5; D is unresolved. V was pared by 1 base and J by 2 bases, with 15 bases between. The CDR3 loop spans 16 amino acids. The germline CDR1 and CDR2 sequences are GTSNPN and SVGIG (reference sequence). The CDR3 nucleotides are TGTGCCTGGAGTGAGATGCGGACGGGTGGCAATCAGCCCCAGCATTTT. Amino acids: CAWSEMRTGGNQPQHF. Full variable domain (remainder filled in from reference TRBV30 and TRBJ1-5): SQTIHQWPATLVQPVGSPLSLECTVEGTSNPNLYWYRQAAGRGLQLLFYSVGIGQISSEVPQNLSASRPQDRQFILSSKKLLLSDSGFYLCAWSEMRTGGNQPQHFGDGTRLSIL.

This clonotype was detected only a few times. V usage is TRBV5-4 and J usage is TRBJ1-1; the match to TRBD1 covers 12 bases. Unmatched junction bases numbered 8, after V lost 7 bases and J lost 7 bases. The CDR3 length is 14 residues. Germline CDR1 and CDR2: SGHNT and YYREEE (reference sequence). The DNA for the CDR3 is TGTGCCAGCGGCTCCGGGACAGGGGGCCTTGAAGCTTTCTTT. It encodes CASGSGTGGLEAFF.

Comments on this clonotype: This CDR3 fails to terminate in the conserved phenylalanine or tryptophan, so it likely reflects a read error. The chain uses TRBV6-2 or TRBV6-3 and TRBJ1-5, with D possibly being TRBD1 (6 bases). The germline V gene has CDR1 MNHEY and CDR2 SVGEGT. Between the trimmed V and J ends, which lost 2 bases and 1 base, there was a span of 6 bases. The CDR3 has 14 residues. The CDR3 coding sequence is TGTGCCAGCAGTTACCAGGGGAGCAATCAGCCCCAGCATTAT. Its translation is CASSYQGSNQPQHY.

Turning to this clonotype: Given a much more abundant clone one base away, this may be a read error. The V and J genes are TRBV28 and TRBJ2-7; D may be TRBD1 (5 bases). Trimming cost V 7 bases and J 0 bases, with 10 bases left between them. Germline CDR1 MDHEN, CDR2 SYDVKM. CDR3 length: 13 residues. CDR3 in DNA: TGTGCCAGCAATACAGGCCTCTCCTACGAGCAGTACTTC. Encoded protein: CASNTGLSYEQYF.